These 24 T cell receptor beta chains share one sample of origin, sequenced in a study of T cells in Graves' hyperthyroidism and ophthalmopathy. TCR beta CDR3 regions were amplified from RNA transcripts. The HTBI primer set drove a first-round RT-PCR of the TCR CDR3. TCRdb reprocessed the multiplex PCR reads via MiXCR and lists one record per CDR3 protein. In the table there are over 250,000 distinct CDR3 sequences, approximately 20% of which are singletons. Sequencing was carried out using blood. These receptors came from a man younger than 45 with Graves' ophthalmopathy.

V and J are TRBV15 and TRBJ2-1, with D perhaps matching TRBD1 (6 bases). CDR1 LNHNV and CDR2 YYDKDF come from the germline V gene (reference sequence). CDR3 size: 16 residues. V lost 0 bases and J lost 2, with 11 bases in between. The CDR3 nucleotides read TGTGCCACCAGCAGAGAAGGGCAGGGGACCTACAATGAGCAGTTCTTC. Translated, it gives CATSREGQGTYNEQFF.

About this clonotype itself: A much more abundant neighbour one base away suggests this may be a read error. Given the absence of the conserved phenylalanine or tryptophan at the CDR3 end, a read error is likely. The CDR3 is CASSLFTLDSSNYGYTL. For the CDR3, the DNA is TGTGCCAGCAGCTTATTCACCCTGGACAGCTCGAACTATGGCTACACCCTC. J is TRBJ1-2 and V is TRBV11-1; D might be TRBD1 (6 bases). V was clipped by 2 bases and J by 2 bases, with 18 bases between them. The germline V gene has CDR1 SGHAT and CDR2 FQDESV (reference sequence). The CDR3 consists of 17 residues.

Ten or more counts support this clonotype. The chain employs TRBV6-2 or TRBV6-3 and TRBJ2-1; D might be TRBD2 (6 bases). Germline loops: CDR1 MNHEY, CDR2 SVGEGT. This CDR3 has 14 amino acids. Trimming stripped 6 bases from V and 5 bases from J, with 14 bases between. The CDR3 DNA reads as TGTGCCAGCAGACTCGGACTATTAAACAATGAGCAGTTCTTC. This encodes CASRLGLLNNEQFF.

The gene calls are TRBV6-1 and TRBJ1-1; D call uncertain. The CDR3 is 13 residues long. With 6 bases removed from V and 1 base from J, the gap between germline ends came to 9 bases. Germline V CDR1 and CDR2: MNHNS, SASEGT. CDR3 coding DNA: TGTGCCAGCAGACAAACATCGAACACTGAAGCTTTCTTT. This encodes CASRQTSNTEAFF.

The chain is built from TRBV20-1 and TRBJ2-1, with D perhaps TRBD1 (5 bases). Germline CDR1 reads DFQATT; CDR2 reads SNEGSKA (reference sequence). V was clipped by 6 bases and J by 2 bases, with 17 bases between them. The length of the CDR3 is 15 residues. The CDR3, as DNA: TGCAGTGCCATGAAGGGGCTAGGACCCTACAATGAGCAGTTCTTC. Translated: CSAMKGLGPYNEQFF.

A word on this clonotype: A junction boundary mismatches the germline segment, possibly from a read error. V and J are TRBV30 and TRBJ2-7, with D maybe TRBD2 (6 bases). The CDR3 runs 14 residues. Germline V CDR1 and CDR2: GTSNPN, SVGIG (reference sequence). The CDR3 spells CARRPPSETYEQYF. For the CDR3, the DNA is TGTGCCCGGAGGCCTCCTAGCGAAACCTACGAGCAGTACTTC.

A few counts support this clonotype. The J gene is TRBJ2-1, the V gene TRBV18, with D perhaps TRBD1 or TRBD2 (5 bases each). The CDR3 has 12 amino acids. CDR1 and CDR2 from the germline V gene are KGHSH and LQKENI. The V and J ends lost 3 bases and 8 bases respectively, with 8 bases between them. CDR3 protein: CASSPMGDEQFF. CDR3 sequence (DNA): TGTGCCAGCTCACCCATGGGGGATGAGCAGTTCTTC.

This clonotype was counted at least ten times. This chain uses TRBV2 with TRBJ2-1, with a possible D match to TRBD1 (6 bases). The V gene lost 3 bases and the J gene lost 8 bases, with 14 bases spanning the gap. This CDR3 is 14 amino acids long. Germline lookup yields CDR1 SNHLY and CDR2 FYNNEI. CDR3 in amino acids: CASSDQGKWDEQFF. The DNA of the CDR3 is TGTGCCAGCAGTGACCAGGGGAAGTGGGATGAGCAGTTCTTC.

A note on this clonotype: One end of the junction does not line up with germline, which may come from a read error. The rearrangement links TRBV6-8 to TRBJ2-1, with 15 bases fitting TRBD2. From germline, CDR1 is MNHGY and CDR2 SAAAGT. The CDR3 has 16 amino acids. The CDR3 nucleotides read TGTACCAGCAGGACTAGCGGGAGGGCCTTTGGAATGTTGGAGTTCTTC. It yields the protein CTSRTSGRAFGMLEFF.

Only a few counts were recorded for this clonotype. V is TRBV7-3 and J is TRBJ1-3, with D uncertain. Germline assignment: CDR1 SGHTA and CDR2 FQGTGA. The CDR3 extends over 15 amino acids. Trimming took 5 bases from V and 2 from J, leaving 13 bases between them. In DNA form, the CDR3 reads TGTGCCAGCAGCCCGGTGGGGAGTCCTGGAAACACCATATATTTT. This sequence encodes CASSPVGSPGNTIYF.

The rearrangement uses TRBV12-3 or TRBV12-4 and TRBJ1-1; D is unclear. This CDR3 is 13 amino acids long. The V end was cut by 3 bases, the J end by 8 bases, with 13 bases between. The CDR3 loop reads CASSLKAATEAFF. CDR3 nucleotides: TGTGCCAGCAGTTTGAAGGCCGCGACCGAAGCTTTCTTT.

Only a few counts were recorded for this clonotype. The chain employs TRBV7-6 and TRBJ2-3, with 8 bases fitting TRBD1. The trim removed 7 bases at V and 1 base at J, leaving 7 bases unmatched. Looked up from germline, CDR1 is SGHVS and CDR2 is FNYEAQ. The CDR3 extends over 15 amino acids. CDR3: CASIQGASGTDTQYF. CDR3 bases: TGTGCCAGCATCCAGGGGGCTAGCGGCACAGATACGCAGTATTTT.

This clonotype was seen a handful of times. V and J are TRBV10-3 and TRBJ2-1; TRBD2 might be the D (6 bases). Germline-derived CDR1 and CDR2 are ENHRY and SYGVKD. V was clipped by 6 bases and J by 9 bases, with 21 bases between them. The CDR3 is 15 residues long. CDR3 amino acids: CAISSLLAPEGEQFF. CDR3 DNA: TGTGCCATCAGCTCACTTCTAGCGCCAGAGGGTGAGCAGTTCTTC.

The chain combines TRBV27 with TRBJ1-1, with D possibly matching TRBD1 (6 bases). CDR3 length: 15 amino acids. Germline values: CDR1 MNHEY, CDR2 SMNVEV (reference sequence). The ends were cut back, 6 bases at V and 6 bases at J, with 20 bases in the middle. The CDR3 sequence: CASSAYNRASSEAFF. For the CDR3, the DNA is TGTGCCAGCAGCGCATACAACAGGGCTTCGTCTGAAGCTTTCTTT.

The V and J genes are TRBV6-1 and TRBJ2-1, with TRBD2 identical over 7 bases. The CDR3 totals 14 residues. V lost 5 bases, J lost 4 bases, and 5 bases stayed unmatched. Germline values: CDR1 MNHNS, CDR2 SASEGT. This CDR3 is CASSFQRGYNEQFF. DNA of the CDR3: TGTGCCAGCAGTTTCCAGCGGGGTTACAATGAGCAGTTCTTC.

The rearrangement links TRBV11-2 to TRBJ2-3; 10 positions match TRBD2. This CDR3 region has 16 residues. Germline CDR1 reads SGHAT; CDR2 reads FQNNGV. Losses at the gene ends were 5 bases for V and 5 bases for J; bases not matched to a gene: 10. The CDR3 DNA follows: TGTGCCAGCAGCCCTCAGACTAGCGGGTTGGTAGATACGCAGTATTTT. Translation: CASSPQTSGLVDTQYF.

This clonotype appeared many times. The CDR3 sequence is CASLWAGTGGPMNTEAFF. DNA of the CDR3: TGTGCCAGCCTTTGGGCCGGGACAGGGGGCCCCATGAACACTGAAGCTTTCTTT. This rearrangement joins TRBV12-3 or TRBV12-4 to TRBJ1-1; 12 bases are shared with TRBD1. The CDR3 sequence is 18 residues long. V lost 8 bases and J lost 0; bases outside the gene matches: 13.

This CDR3 is CASSDPGLAKNIQYF. DNA for the CDR3: TGTGCCAGCAGTGACCCGGGGCTAGCCAAAAACATTCAGTACTTC. V and J are TRBV6-2 or TRBV6-3 and TRBJ2-4; either TRBD1 or TRBD2 may supply D (5 bases each). The CDR3 is 15 residues long. The V end lost 5 bases, the J end lost 0 bases, and 11 bases lay between the germline ends. Germline loops: CDR1 MNHEY, CDR2 SVGEGT.

Regarding this clonotype: Mismatch with germline at one junction end may stem from a read error. This rearrangement joins TRBV24-1 to TRBJ2-1; the match to TRBD2 covers 8 bases. CDR1 is KGHDR, CDR2 SFDVKD, per germline. The CDR3 extends over 18 amino acids. CDR3 amino acids: CVTSDFSPGLDRSNEQFF. The DNA of the CDR3 is TGTGTCACCAGTGATTTTAGTCCGGGACTAGATCGGTCCAATGAGCAGTTCTTC.

This clonotype was recorded at least ten times. The V call is TRBV5-5, the J call TRBJ2-2; no definite D call. In germline, CDR1 is SGHKS, CDR2 YYEKEE (reference sequence). CDR3 size: 11 residues. Trimming left V 1 base short and J 6 bases short, with 1 base between. The CDR3 nucleotides are TGTGCCAGCAGCTTGCCCGGGGAGCTGTTTTTT. As protein: CASSLPGELFF.

The chain uses TRBV18 and TRBJ2-7; D not resolved. In germline, CDR1 is KGHSH, CDR2 LQKENI. Trimming stripped 6 bases from V and 5 bases from J, with 14 bases between. This CDR3 has 13 amino acids. CDR3 sequence reads: CASSQTTLDEQYF. For the CDR3, the DNA is TGTGCCAGCTCCCAAACCACTTTGGACGAGCAGTACTTC.

This clonotype was seen a few times. V and J are TRBV4-1 and TRBJ2-1; TRBD2 matches at 10 bases. Germline V gene lookup returns CDR1 MGHRA and CDR2 YSYEKL. Germline trimming cut 3 bases from V and 4 bases from J; bases unmatched to any gene: 12. The CDR3 is 18 amino acids. CDR3 nucleotides: TGCGCCAGCAGCCAGCTCCCCCCGGGGACTAGCGTATACAATGAGCAGTTCTTC. Translated, it gives CASSQLPPGTSVYNEQFF.

This clonotype was found many times. V usage is TRBV3-1 and J usage is TRBJ2-7, with 9 bases aligning to TRBD2. Germline V gene data show CDR1 as LGHDT and CDR2 as YNNKEL (reference sequence). With V trimmed by 7 bases and J by 9 bases, 13 bases remained unmatched. The length of the CDR3 is 14 residues. In DNA, the CDR3 is TGTGCCAGCACTCCCGGGACTAGCACTATCGGGCAGTACTTC. As protein: CASTPGTSTIGQYF.

The chain uses TRBV9 and TRBJ2-2; TRBD2 aligns across 7 bases. Losses at the gene ends were 0 bases for V and 5 bases for J; bases not matched to a gene: 4. This CDR3 comprises 15 residues. The V gene's germline CDR1 is SGDLS and CDR2 YYNGEE. CDR3 protein: CASSVGTRMTGELFF. CDR3 coding DNA: TGTGCCAGCAGCGTAGGGACTAGAATGACCGGGGAGCTGTTTTTT.